Presented here are 23 T cell receptor beta chains from one specimen sequenced in a study of beta chain features in type 1 diabetes. Reverse transcription of all isolated RNA meant that expressed TCRB transcripts were sequenced. The data were produced by immunoSEQ multiplex PCR, yet TCRdb's version contains in-frame clones alone and is incomplete. The profile covers 390,000 or so clones, with more than 11% appearing a single time and roughly 0.036% taken by the ten largest. The sample was naive CD4+ T cells from blood. These receptors were collected from a man between 25 and 39 years old in good health.

This clone was picked up a small number of times. Other DNA sequences in the same sample also yield this CDR3. The J gene is TRBJ1-1, the V gene TRBV2; 9 bases line up with TRBD1. V trimming: 6 bases; J trimming: 4 bases; junction bases outside the gene matches: 0. The CDR3 has 12 amino acids. CDR1 and CDR2 from the germline V gene are SNHLY and FYNNEI. The CDR3 region is CASRTGGTEAFF. The CDR3 nucleotides read TGTGCCAGCAGGACAGGGGGCACTGAAGCTTTCTTT.

The chain carries TRBV9 and TRBJ1-3; D gene ambiguous. This CDR3 spans 13 amino acids. Trimming shortened V by 6 bases and J by 0 bases, and 7 bases separated the two germline ends. Germline V CDR1 and CDR2: SGDLS, YYNGEE. The CDR3 sequence: CASTADSGNTIYF. The CDR3 DNA is TGTGCCAGCACCGCGGACTCTGGAAACACCATATATTTT.

This clone was seen only a few times. Here the CDR3 reads CSVAASYYGYTF. The DNA of the CDR3 is TGCAGCGTTGCGGCCAGTTACTATGGCTACACCTTC. This sequence joins TRBV29-1 and TRBJ1-2; D unclear. The CDR3 has 12 residues. Per germline, CDR1 SQVTM and CDR2 ANQGSEA. V was pared by 4 bases and J by 3 bases, with 9 bases between. The entire variable domain, with the rest obtained from reference TRBV29-1 and TRBJ1-2, is as follows: SAVISQKPSRDICQRGTSLTIQCQVDSQVTMMFWYRQQPGQSLTLIATANQGSEATYESGFVIDKFPISRPNLTFSTLTVSNMSPEDSSIYLCSVAASYYGYTFGSGTRLTVV.

This sequence joins TRBV5-1 and TRBJ2-5; maybe TRBD1 (6 bases). V was pared by 4 bases and J by 0 bases, with 7 bases between. The germline CDR1 and CDR2 sequences are SGHRS and YFSETQ. The CDR3 contains 13 residues. The CDR3 loop reads CASSGQYQETQYF. In nucleotides, the CDR3 is TGCGCCAGCAGCGGACAGTACCAAGAGACCCAGTACTTC.

This clone has only a few counts. CDR3: CATSRGVMRLAEGYEQYF. The DNA of the CDR3 is TGTGCCACCAGCAGAGGGGTGATGCGACTAGCGGAAGGTTACGAGCAGTACTTC. The chain has TRBV15 and TRBJ2-7; 9 bases are a match to TRBD2. This CDR3 contains 18 residues. V lost 1 base and J lost 4; bases outside the gene matches: 14. Per germline, CDR1 LNHNV and CDR2 YYDKDF (reference sequence). Variable domain in full (rest from reference TRBV15 and TRBJ2-7): DAMVIQNPRYQVTQFGKPVTLSCSQTLNHNVMYWYQQKSSQAPKLLFHYYDKDFNNEADTPDNFQSRRPNTSFCFLDIRSPGLGDTAMYLCATSRGVMRLAEGYEQYFGPGTRLTVT.

This clone was seen only a few times. The V and J genes are TRBV21-1 and TRBJ2-5; the DNA was not used to check the table's D call, TRBD2. TRBV21-1 is annotated as a pseudogene. The CDR3 totals 17 residues. CDR3 loop: CASSNNRGGEGQETQYF. The CDR3 DNA reads as TGTGCCAGCAGCAATAACCGCGGGGGAGAGGGACAAGAGACCCAGTACTTC.

The V and J genes are TRBV18 and TRBJ2-7, with 7 bases lining up with TRBD1. The germline CDR1 and CDR2 sequences are KGHSH and LQKENI. V was pared by 3 bases and J by 9 bases, with 8 bases of the junction left unmatched. The CDR3 sequence is 13 residues long. The CDR3 loop reads CASSPSGQVVQYV. CDR3 DNA: TGTGCCAGCTCACCGTCTGGACAGGTCGTGCAGTACGTC.

The chain links TRBV6-6 to TRBJ1-2; D call uncertain. The CDR3 is 12 amino acids. Deletions cut 3 bases from V and 7 bases from J, with 9 bases between. Germline CDR1 is MNHNY and CDR2 is SVGAGI (reference sequence). The CDR3 DNA reads TGTGCCAGCAGTTATTTGGAGGGTGGCTACACCTTC. Residues: CASSYLEGGYTF.

The sample holds a few counts of this clone. Here the CDR3 DNA reads TGTGCCAGCAGCTTACGGGGGGTTACTAGCACAGATACGCAGTATTTT. This gives the protein CASSLRGVTSTDTQYF. This sequence joins TRBV7-2 and TRBJ2-3; 7 bases match TRBD2. Unmatched junction bases numbered 5, after V lost 2 bases and J lost 0 bases. Germline CDR1 reads SGHTA; CDR2 reads FQGNSA. This CDR3 has 16 amino acids.

CDR3 protein: CASSQDRQGAPYGYTF. Here the CDR3 DNA reads TGCGCCAGCAGCCAAGATCGACAGGGAGCACCCTATGGCTACACCTTC. The chain couples TRBV4-3 to TRBJ1-2, with 7 bases matching TRBD1. V was pared by 0 bases and J by 4 bases, with 8 bases of the junction left unmatched. The CDR3 is 16 residues long. Germline values: CDR1 LGHNA, CDR2 YSLEER.

This clone was observed a handful of times. The J gene is TRBJ2-1, the V gene TRBV5-1; TRBD2 matches 8 bases. This CDR3 spans 15 amino acids. With 5 bases clipped from V and 9 bases from J, the junction kept 13 bases outside the gene matches. Germline V gene data show CDR1 as SGHRS and CDR2 as YFSETQ. The CDR3 sequence is CASSSPGTSQVEQFF. CDR3 coding DNA: TGCGCCAGCAGTTCCCCCGGGACTAGTCAAGTTGAGCAGTTCTTC.

This clone was detected a few times. The genes are TRBV2 and TRBJ2-3; weak D call: TRBD2 (5 bases). Trimming took off 7 bases at V and 2 bases at J, with 16 bases between the two ends. The CDR3 totals 15 residues. Germline-derived CDR1 and CDR2 are SNHLY and FYNNEI. CDR3 bases: TGTGCCAGCAACCCCGGGGTGTTAGTCACAGATACGCAGTATTTT. Its protein product is CASNPGVLVTDTQYF.

This chain uses TRBV19 with TRBJ2-1; 7 bases are shared with TRBD1. CDR3 length: 14 residues. Trimming cost V 5 bases and J 13 bases; bases outside gene matches: 14. The germline V gene has CDR1 LNHDA and CDR2 SQIVND (reference sequence). The CDR3 DNA follows: TGTGCCAGTAGTTTGACAGGGCCACCTAGCCATCAGTTCTTC. Amino acid sequence: CASSLTGPPSHQFF.

This clone occurred a few times. The J gene is TRBJ2-6, the V gene TRBV11-2; D gene ambiguous. CDR3 length: 14 amino acids. The ends were cut back, 11 bases at V and 0 bases at J, with 11 bases in the middle. CDR1 SGHAT and CDR2 FQNNGV come from the germline V gene. CDR3 coding DNA: TGTGCCGGTAGCTTTGGCTCTGGGGCCAACGTCCTGACTTTC. This translates into CAGSFGSGANVLTF.

This clone has more than one count but fewer than ten. V is TRBV4-1 and J is TRBJ2-5; 11 nucleotides agree with TRBD2. The V and J ends lost 4 bases and 4 bases, in that order; junction bases with no gene match: 5. The germline V gene encodes CDR1 MGHRA and CDR2 YSYEKL. This CDR3 comprises 15 residues. The CDR3: CASSPTGLAGETQYF. CDR3 DNA: TGCGCCAGCAGCCCTACAGGACTAGCGGGAGAGACCCAGTACTTC.

V gene TRBV30 combines with J gene TRBJ1-5; 7 bases map to TRBD1. V dropped 0 bases and J dropped 6; count of bases not matched to a gene: 2. Germline V CDR1 and CDR2: GTSNPN, SVGIG (reference sequence). This CDR3 contains 13 residues. CDR3: CAWSVQGSQPQHF. In DNA, the CDR3 is TGTGCCTGGAGTGTACAGGGGAGTCAGCCCCAGCATTTT.

This clone has a handful of counts. V and J are TRBV29-1 and TRBJ2-3, with D perhaps TRBD1 (5 bases). Germline V gene lookup returns CDR1 SQVTM and CDR2 ANQGSEA. The length of the CDR3 is 13 residues. Deletions cut 7 bases from V and 0 bases from J, with 11 bases between. The CDR3, as DNA: TGCAGCGGAGTCAGGGTTAGCACAGATACGCAGTATTTT. Amino acids: CSGVRVSTDTQYF.

In its sample, this clone was seen a few times. This chain connects TRBV19 to TRBJ1-1, with 8 bases aligning to TRBD1. The CDR3 spans 14 residues. The junction had 6 bases not matched to a gene; V was cut back by 5 bases and J by 4 bases. From germline, CDR1 is LNHDA and CDR2 SQIVND (reference sequence). In DNA, the CDR3 is TGTGCCAGTAGTTCAGGGGGCTCGGTCACTGAAGCTTTCTTT. Translation gives CASSSGGSVTEAFF.

This rearrangement joins TRBV7-2 to TRBJ2-6, with a tentative D call TRBD2 (6 bases). V lost 10 bases to trimming and J lost 0 bases, with 16 bases between them. The CDR3 extends over 16 amino acids. The germline V gene has CDR1 SGHTA and CDR2 FQGNSA. The CDR3: CATPRGSPSGANVLTF. CDR3 DNA sequence: TGTGCCACCCCCCGGGGGTCCCCCTCTGGGGCCAACGTCCTGACTTTC.

The sample holds a few counts of this clone. This chain connects TRBV14 to TRBJ1-1; D possibly corresponds to TRBD1 (6 bases). The germline V gene has CDR1 SGHDN and CDR2 FVKESK. Between the trimmed V and J ends, which lost 11 bases and 10 bases, there was a span of 14 bases. This CDR3 comprises 10 residues. The CDR3 sequence is CAGAGQRAFF. CDR3 nucleotide sequence: TGTGCCGGGGCGGGACAAAGAGCTTTCTTT.

V gene TRBV6-6 combines with J gene TRBJ2-4, with a weak D call TRBD1 (6 bases). Trimming pared 4 bases from V and 0 bases from J, leaving 13 bases between. Germline CDR1 MNHNY, CDR2 SVGAGI (reference sequence). The CDR3 has 16 amino acids. The DNA for the CDR3 is TGTGCCAGCAGTTTCGGACAGACCCTAGCCAAAAACATTCAGTACTTC. This translates into CASSFGQTLAKNIQYF.

The rearrangement links TRBV4-1 to TRBJ2-2; 9 bases line up with TRBD2. V lost 4 bases and J lost 2; bases outside the gene matches: 8. This CDR3 comprises 17 residues. Germline V gene lookup returns CDR1 MGHRA and CDR2 YSYEKL. The CDR3 nucleotides are TGCGCCAGCAGCCGGAGGGCAGCGGGGGGAAACACCGGGGAGCTGTTTTTT. It is translated as CASSRRAAGGNTGELFF.

This clone was counted between two and nine times. The genes are TRBV14 and TRBJ1-3, with D unresolved. Germline V CDR1 and CDR2: SGHDN, FVKESK. This CDR3 contains 16 residues. Trimming pared 4 bases from V and 0 bases from J, leaving 13 bases between. As DNA, the CDR3 is TGTGCCAGCAGCCTACTCGGGGAATCCTCTGGAAACACCATATATTTT. This gives the protein CASSLLGESSGNTIYF.